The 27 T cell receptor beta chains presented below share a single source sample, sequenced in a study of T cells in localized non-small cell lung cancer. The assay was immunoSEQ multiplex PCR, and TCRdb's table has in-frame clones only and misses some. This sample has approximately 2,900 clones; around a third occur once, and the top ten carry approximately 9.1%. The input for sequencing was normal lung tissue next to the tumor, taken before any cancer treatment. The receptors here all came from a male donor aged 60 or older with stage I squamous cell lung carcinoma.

The DNA of the CDR3 is TGCGCCAGCAGCTTGGGGGGCTCGGTAGGGGAGCAGTACTTC. This gives the protein CASSLGGSVGEQYF. The chain recombines TRBV5-1 with TRBJ2-7; D perhaps matches TRBD1 (5 bases). The CDR3 runs to 14 residues. CDR1 and CDR2 from the germline V gene are SGHRS and YFSETQ. Trimming cost V 0 bases and J 7 bases, with 14 bases left between them.

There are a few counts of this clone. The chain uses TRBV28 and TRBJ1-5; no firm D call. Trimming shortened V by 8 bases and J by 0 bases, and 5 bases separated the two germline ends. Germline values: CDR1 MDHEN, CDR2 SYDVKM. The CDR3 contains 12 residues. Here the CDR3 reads CASHSSNQPQHF. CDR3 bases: TGTGCCAGCCACAGTAGCAATCAGCCCCAGCATTTT.

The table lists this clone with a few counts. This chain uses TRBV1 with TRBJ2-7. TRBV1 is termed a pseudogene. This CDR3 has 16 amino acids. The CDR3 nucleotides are TGCGCCAGCAGCCAACTATCGGGGCCCTTCTCCTACGAGCAGTACTTC. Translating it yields CASSQLSGPFSYEQYF.

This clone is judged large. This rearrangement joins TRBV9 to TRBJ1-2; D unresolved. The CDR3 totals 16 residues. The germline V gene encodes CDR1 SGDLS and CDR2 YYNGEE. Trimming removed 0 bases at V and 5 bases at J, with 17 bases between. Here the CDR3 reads CASSVGEGNRGYGYTF. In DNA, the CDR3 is TGTGCCAGCAGCGTAGGCGAGGGAAATCGAGGATATGGCTACACCTTC.

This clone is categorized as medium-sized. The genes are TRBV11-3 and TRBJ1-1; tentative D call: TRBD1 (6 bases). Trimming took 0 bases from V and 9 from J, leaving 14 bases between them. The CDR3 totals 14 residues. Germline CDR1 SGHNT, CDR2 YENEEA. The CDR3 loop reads CASSLDGQGRKAFF. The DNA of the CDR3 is TGTGCCAGCAGCTTAGATGGGCAGGGGCGAAAAGCTTTCTTT.

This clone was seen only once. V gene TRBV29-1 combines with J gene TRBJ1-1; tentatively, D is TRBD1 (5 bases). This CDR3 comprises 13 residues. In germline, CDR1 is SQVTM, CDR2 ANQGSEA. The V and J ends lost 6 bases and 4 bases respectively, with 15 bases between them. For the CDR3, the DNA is TGCAGCGTGCTTCCGGGGGGGAGCACTGAAGCTTTCTTT. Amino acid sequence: CSVLPGGSTEAFF.

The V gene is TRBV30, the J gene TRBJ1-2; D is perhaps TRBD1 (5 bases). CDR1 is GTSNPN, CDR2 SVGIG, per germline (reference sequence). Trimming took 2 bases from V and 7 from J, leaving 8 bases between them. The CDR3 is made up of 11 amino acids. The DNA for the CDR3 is TGTGCCTGGAGTAGGGGTAGTGGCTACACCTTC. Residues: CAWSRGSGYTF.

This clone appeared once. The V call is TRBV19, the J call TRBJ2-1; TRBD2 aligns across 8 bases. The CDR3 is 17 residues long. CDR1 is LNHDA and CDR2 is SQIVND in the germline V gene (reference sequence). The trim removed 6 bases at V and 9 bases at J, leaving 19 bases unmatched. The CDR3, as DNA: TGTGCCAGTAGCCGACCCGGTGCGGGGGGACCCGTGGGTGAGCAGTTCTTC. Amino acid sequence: CASSRPGAGGPVGEQFF.

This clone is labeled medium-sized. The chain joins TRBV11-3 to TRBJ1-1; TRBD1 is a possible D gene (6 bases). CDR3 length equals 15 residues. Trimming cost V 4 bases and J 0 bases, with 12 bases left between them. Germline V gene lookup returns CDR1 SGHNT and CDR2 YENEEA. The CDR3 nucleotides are TGTGCCAGCAGCTCTAAAACAGGGATGAACACTGAAGCTTTCTTT. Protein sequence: CASSSKTGMNTEAFF.

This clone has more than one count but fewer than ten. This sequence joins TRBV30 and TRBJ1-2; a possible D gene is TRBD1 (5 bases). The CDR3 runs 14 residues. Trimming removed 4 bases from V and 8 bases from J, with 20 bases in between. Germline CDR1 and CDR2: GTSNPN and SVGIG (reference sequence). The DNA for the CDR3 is TGTGCCTGGATGGGCCGGGGGTCAGGGAAAGGCTACACCTTC. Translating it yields CAWMGRGSGKGYTF.

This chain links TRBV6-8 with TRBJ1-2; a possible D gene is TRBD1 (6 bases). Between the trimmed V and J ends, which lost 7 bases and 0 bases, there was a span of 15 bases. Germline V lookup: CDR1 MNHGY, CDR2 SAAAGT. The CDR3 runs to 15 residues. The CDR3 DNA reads TGTGCCAGCACTAGAGTAGGACAGACTAACTATGGCTACACCTTC. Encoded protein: CASTRVGQTNYGYTF.

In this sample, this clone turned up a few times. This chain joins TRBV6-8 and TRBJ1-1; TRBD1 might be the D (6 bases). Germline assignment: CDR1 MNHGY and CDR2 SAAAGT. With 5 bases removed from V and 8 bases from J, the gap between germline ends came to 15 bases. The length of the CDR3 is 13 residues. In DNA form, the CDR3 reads TGTGCCAGCAGTAGATGGGGGCCTCGGGAAGCTTTCTTT. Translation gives CASSRWGPREAFF.

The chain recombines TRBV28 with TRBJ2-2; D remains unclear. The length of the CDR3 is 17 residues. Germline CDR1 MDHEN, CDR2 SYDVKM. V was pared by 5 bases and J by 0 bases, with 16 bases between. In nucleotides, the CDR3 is TGTGCCAGCAGTCCCCCTTTGGGCCAGACGAACACCGGGGAGCTGTTTTTT. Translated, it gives CASSPPLGQTNTGELFF.

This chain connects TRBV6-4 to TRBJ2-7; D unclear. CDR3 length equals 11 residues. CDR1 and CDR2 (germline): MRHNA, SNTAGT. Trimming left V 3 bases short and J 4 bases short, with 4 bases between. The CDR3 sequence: CASSETYEQYF. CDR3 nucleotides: TGTGCCAGCAGTGAAACTTACGAGCAGTACTTC.

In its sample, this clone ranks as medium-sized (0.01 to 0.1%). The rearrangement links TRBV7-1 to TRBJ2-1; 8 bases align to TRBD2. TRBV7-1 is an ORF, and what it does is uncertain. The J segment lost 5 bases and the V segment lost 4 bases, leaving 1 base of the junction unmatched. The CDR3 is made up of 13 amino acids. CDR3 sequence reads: CASSLAGNNEQFF. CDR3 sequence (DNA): TGTGCCAGCAGCTTAGCGGGGAACAATGAGCAGTTCTTC.

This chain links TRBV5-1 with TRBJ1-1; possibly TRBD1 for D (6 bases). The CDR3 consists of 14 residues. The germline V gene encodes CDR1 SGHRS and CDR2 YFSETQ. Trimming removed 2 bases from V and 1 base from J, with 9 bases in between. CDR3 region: CASSFQQGNTEAFF. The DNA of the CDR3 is TGCGCCAGCAGCTTCCAACAGGGGAACACTGAAGCTTTCTTT. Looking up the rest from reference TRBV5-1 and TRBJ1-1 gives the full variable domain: KAGVTQTPRYLIKTRGQQVTLSCSPISGHRSVSWYQQTPGQGLQFLFEYFSETQRNKGNFPGRFSGRQFSNSRSEMNVSTLELGDSALYLCASSFQQGNTEAFFGQGTRLTVV.

In DNA, the CDR3 is TGTGCCACCTCCTTAGCGGGGGGCTCCTACGAGCAGTACTTC. Its translation is CATSLAGGSYEQYF. The chain carries TRBV19 and TRBJ2-7; TRBD2 matches at 10 bases. Germline V gene sequence: CDR1 LNHDA, CDR2 SQIVND (reference sequence). This CDR3 region has 14 residues. The V gene end was trimmed by 10 bases and the J gene end by 0 bases; junction bases not matched to a gene: 6.

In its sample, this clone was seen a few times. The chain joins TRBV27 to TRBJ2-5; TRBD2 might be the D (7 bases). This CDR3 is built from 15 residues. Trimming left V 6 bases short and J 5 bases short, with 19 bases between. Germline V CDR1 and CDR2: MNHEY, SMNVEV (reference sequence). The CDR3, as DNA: TGTGCCAGCAGAAGCATAGGGGGGGGCCGGGAGACCCAGTACTTC. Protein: CASRSIGGGRETQYF.

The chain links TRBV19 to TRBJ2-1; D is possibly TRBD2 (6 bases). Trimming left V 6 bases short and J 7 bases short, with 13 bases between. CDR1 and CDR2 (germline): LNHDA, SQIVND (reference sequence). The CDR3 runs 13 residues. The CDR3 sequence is CASSGRRGNEQFF. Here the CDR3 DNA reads TGTGCCAGTAGCGGCCGCCGGGGGAATGAGCAGTTCTTC.

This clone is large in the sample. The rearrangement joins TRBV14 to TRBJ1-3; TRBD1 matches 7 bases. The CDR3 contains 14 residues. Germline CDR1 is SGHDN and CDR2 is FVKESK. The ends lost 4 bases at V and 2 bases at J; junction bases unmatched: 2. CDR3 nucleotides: TGTGCCAGCAGCCGGGGGACAGCTGGAAACACCATATATTTT. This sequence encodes CASSRGTAGNTIYF.

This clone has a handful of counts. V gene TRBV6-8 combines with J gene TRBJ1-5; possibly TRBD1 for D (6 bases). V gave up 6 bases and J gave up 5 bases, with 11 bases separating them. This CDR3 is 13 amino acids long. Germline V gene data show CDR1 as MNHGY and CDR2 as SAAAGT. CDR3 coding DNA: TGTGCCAGCAGCGGGACAATTGATCAGCCCCAGCATTTT. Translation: CASSGTIDQPQHF.

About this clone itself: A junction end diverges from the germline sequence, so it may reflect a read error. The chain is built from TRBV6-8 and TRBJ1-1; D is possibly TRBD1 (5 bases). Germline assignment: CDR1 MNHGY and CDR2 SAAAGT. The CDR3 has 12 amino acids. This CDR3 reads CAISGQNTEAFF. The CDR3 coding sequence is TGTGCCATCAGTGGACAGAACACTGAAGCTTTCTTT.

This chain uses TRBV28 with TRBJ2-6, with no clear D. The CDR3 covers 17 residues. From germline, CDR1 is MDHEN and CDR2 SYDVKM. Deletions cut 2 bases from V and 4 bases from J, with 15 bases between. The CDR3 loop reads CASSLVTHRTGANVLTF. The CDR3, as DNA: TGTGCCAGCAGTTTAGTCACACACAGAACCGGGGCCAACGTCCTGACTTTC.

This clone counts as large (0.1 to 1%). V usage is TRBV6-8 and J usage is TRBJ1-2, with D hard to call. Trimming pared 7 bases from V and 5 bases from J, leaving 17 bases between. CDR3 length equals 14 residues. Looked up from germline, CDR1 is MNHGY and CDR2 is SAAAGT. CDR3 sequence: CASTAPEEGYGYTF. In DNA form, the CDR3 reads TGTGCCAGCACCGCACCCGAGGAGGGTTATGGCTACACCTTC.

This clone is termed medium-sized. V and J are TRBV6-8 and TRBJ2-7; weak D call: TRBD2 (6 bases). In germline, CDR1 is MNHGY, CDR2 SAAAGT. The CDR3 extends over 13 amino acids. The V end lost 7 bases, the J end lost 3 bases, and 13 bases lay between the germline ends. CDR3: CASTSRENYEQYF. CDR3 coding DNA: TGTGCCAGCACTTCCCGGGAGAACTACGAGCAGTACTTC.

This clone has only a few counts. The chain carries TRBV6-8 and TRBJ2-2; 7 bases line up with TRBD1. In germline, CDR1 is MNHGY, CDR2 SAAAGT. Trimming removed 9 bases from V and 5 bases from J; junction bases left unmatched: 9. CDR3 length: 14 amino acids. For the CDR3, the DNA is TGTGCCAGTCGTAGAGACAGGGATACCGGGGAGCTGTTTTTT. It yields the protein CASRRDRDTGELFF.

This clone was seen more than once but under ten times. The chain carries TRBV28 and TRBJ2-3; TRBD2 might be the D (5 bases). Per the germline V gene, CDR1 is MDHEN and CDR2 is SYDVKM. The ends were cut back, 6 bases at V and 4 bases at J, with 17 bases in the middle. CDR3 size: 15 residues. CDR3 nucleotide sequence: TGTGCCAGCAGGGACCGGGAAACCGGGGCAGATACGCAGTATTTT. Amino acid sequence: CASRDRETGADTQYF.